The 5 T cell receptor beta chains presented below share a single source sample, sequenced in a study of beta chain features in type 1 diabetes. Whole-study results and caveats: All four CD4+ subsets from Type 1 diabetes patients carried moderately but significantly shorter TCRB CDR3s.

Every bit of the isolated RNA underwent reverse transcription, so sequencing read expressed TCRB transcripts. Method: immunoSEQ multiplex PCR; TCRdb's copy keeps in-frame clones and lacks some. The sample lists a few hundred thousand clones, around 12% seen once, with approximately 0.011% in the top ten. Antigens for these TCRs are unknown. The sample consisted of naive CD4+ T cells from blood. Receptors were obtained from a woman under 30 with type 1 diabetes.

This clone has just a few counts. The V and J genes are TRBV4-2 and TRBJ1-2; no reliable D call. Germline V gene sequence: CDR1 LGHNA, CDR2 YNFKEQ. The CDR3 is made up of 14 amino acids. V was clipped by 4 bases and J by 5 bases, with 14 bases between them. The CDR3 DNA reads as TGTGCCAGCAGCCCGGTCATGGCGGGATATGGCTACACCTTC. It is translated as CASSPVMAGYGYTF.

The chain combines TRBV19 with TRBJ1-2; perhaps TRBD1 as D (5 bases). The V end was cut by 4 bases, the J end by 2 bases, with 8 bases between. Germline lookup yields CDR1 LNHDA and CDR2 SQIVND (reference sequence). The CDR3 consists of 13 residues. The CDR3 is CASSKQGNYGYTF. The CDR3 DNA follows: TGTGCCAGTAGTAAGCAGGGAAACTATGGCTACACCTTC.

The chain uses TRBV7-7 and TRBJ2-5; TRBD2 agrees at 9 bases. V lost 5 bases and J lost 1; bases outside the gene matches: 5. The CDR3 contains 15 residues. CDR1 and CDR2 from the germline V gene are SSHAT and FNYEAQ (reference sequence). The CDR3: CASSPPAGGQETQYF. CDR3 DNA sequence: TGTGCCAGCAGCCCCCCAGCGGGGGGCCAAGAGACCCAGTACTTC.

The CDR3: CASREIGRVSGANVLTF. The CDR3 DNA follows: TGTGCCAGCAGGGAAATTGGCCGGGTTAGTGGGGCCAACGTCCTGACTTTC. The J gene is TRBJ2-6, the V gene TRBV2; D gene unclear. The CDR3 has 17 residues. CDR1 and CDR2 (germline): SNHLY, FYNNEI. The V and J ends lost 6 bases and 3 bases respectively, with 18 bases between them.

There are a few counts of this clone. The chain employs TRBV5-1 and TRBJ2-3, with no clear D. This CDR3 is 14 amino acids long. Germline CDR1 and CDR2: SGHRS and YFSETQ. V lost 4 bases and J lost 0, with 9 bases in between. The CDR3 spells CASSQETSTDTQYF. The CDR3 bases are TGCGCCAGCAGCCAGGAAACTAGCACAGATACGCAGTATTTT. Drawing the rest from reference TRBV5-1 and TRBJ2-3, the complete variable domain is KAGVTQTPRYLIKTRGQQVTLSCSPISGHRSVSWYQQTPGQGLQFLFEYFSETQRNKGNFPGRFSGRQFSNSRSEMNVSTLELGDSALYLCASSQETSTDTQYFGPGTRLTVL.